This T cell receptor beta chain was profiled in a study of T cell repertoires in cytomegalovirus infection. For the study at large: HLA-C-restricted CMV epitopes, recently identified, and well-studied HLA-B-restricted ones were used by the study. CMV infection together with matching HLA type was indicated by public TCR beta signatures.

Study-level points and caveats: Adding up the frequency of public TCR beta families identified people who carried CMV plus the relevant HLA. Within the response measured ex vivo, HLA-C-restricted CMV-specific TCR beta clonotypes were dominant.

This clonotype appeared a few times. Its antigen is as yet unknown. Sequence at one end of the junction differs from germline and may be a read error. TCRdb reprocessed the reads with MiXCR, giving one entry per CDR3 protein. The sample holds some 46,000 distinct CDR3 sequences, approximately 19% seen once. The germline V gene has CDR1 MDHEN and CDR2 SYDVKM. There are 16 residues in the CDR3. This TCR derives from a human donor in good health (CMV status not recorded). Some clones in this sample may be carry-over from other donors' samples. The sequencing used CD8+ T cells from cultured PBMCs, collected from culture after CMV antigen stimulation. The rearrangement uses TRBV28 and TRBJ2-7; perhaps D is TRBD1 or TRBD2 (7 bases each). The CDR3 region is CASSPQGGGGFYEQHF. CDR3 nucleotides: TGTGCCAGCAGTCCCCAGGGGGGAGGGGGATTCTACGAGCAGCACTTC. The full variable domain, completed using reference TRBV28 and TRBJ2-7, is DVKVTQSSRYLVKRTGEKVFLECVQDMDHENMFWYRQDPGLGLRLIYFSYDVKMKEKGDIPEGYSVSREKKERFSLILESASTNQTSMYLCASSPQGGGGFYEQHFGPGTRLTVT.